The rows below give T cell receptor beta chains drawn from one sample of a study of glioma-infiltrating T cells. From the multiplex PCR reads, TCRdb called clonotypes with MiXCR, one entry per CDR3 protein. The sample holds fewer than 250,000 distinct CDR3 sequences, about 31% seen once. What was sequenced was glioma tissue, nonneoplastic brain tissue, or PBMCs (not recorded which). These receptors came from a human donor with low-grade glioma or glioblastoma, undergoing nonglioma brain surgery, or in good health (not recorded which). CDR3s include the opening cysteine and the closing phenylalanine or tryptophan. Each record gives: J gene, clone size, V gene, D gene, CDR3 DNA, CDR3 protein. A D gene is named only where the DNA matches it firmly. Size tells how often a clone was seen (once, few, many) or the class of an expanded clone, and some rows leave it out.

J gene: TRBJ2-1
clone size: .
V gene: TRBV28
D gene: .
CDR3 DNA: TGTGCCAGCAGTCAAACCAATGAGAAGTTCTTC
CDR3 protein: CASSQTNEKFF

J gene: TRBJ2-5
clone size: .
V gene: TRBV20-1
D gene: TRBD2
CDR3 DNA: TGCAGTGCTTCCCGACTAGCGGCGGAGACCCAGTACTTC
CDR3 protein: CSASRLAAETQYF

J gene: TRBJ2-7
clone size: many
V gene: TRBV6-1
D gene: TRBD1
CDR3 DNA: TGTGCCAGCACCGGGACAGGGTACGAGCAGTACTTC
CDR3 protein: CASTGTGYEQYF

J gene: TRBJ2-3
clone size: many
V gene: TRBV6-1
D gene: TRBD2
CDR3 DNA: TGTGCCACTACGTCAAGGGGACTTAGCGGGAGCAACACAGATACGCAGTATTTT
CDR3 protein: CATTSRGLSGSNTDTQYF

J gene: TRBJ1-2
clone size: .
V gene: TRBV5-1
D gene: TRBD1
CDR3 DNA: TGCGCCAGCAGCTTGAGTGGACAGGGACCTCTTGGCTACACCTTC
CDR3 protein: CASSLSGQGPLGYTF

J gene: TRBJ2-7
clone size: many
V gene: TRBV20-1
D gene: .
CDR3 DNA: TGCAGTGTCCGGGCAGGCGCAGCCTACGAGCAGTACTTC
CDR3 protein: CSVRAGAAYEQYF

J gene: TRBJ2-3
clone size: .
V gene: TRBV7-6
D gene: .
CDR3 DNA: TGTGCCAGCAGCTCCCGATACGAAGGGAAAGAAGATACGCAGTATTTT
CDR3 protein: CASSSRYEGKEDTQYF

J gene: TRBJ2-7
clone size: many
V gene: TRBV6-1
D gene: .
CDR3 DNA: TGTGCCACGCGGGACCCCGTTATTAGAGAGCAGTACTTC
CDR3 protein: CATRDPVIREQYF

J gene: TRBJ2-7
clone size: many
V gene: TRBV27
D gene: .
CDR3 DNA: TGTGCCAGCAGTTTATCCGGGACAATCTCCTACGAGCAGTACTTC
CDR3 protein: CASSLSGTISYEQYF

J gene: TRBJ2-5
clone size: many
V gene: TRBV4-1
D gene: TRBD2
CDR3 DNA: TGCGCCAGCAGCCAAGGGGGGACTAGCGGGAGTTTAGAGACCCAGTACTTC
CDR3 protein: CASSQGGTSGSLETQYF

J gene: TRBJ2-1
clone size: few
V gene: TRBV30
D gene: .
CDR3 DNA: TGTGCCTGGAGTCTACCCGAGGAGGGCAGGTACAATGAGCAGTTCTTC
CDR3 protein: CAWSLPEEGRYNEQFF

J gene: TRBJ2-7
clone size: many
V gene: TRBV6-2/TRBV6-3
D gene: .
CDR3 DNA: TGTGCCAGCAGTTACTCACCGGGAGAGCAGTACTTC
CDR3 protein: CASSYSPGEQYF

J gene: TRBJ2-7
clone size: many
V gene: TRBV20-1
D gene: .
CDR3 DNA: TGCAGTGCACGAACAGGGATTACCTACGAGCAGTACTTC
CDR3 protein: CSARTGITYEQYF

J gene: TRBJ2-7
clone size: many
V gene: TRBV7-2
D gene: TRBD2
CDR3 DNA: TGTGCCAGCAGCTTCGCTAGCGGGAACTACGAGCAGTACTTC
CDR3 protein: CASSFASGNYEQYF

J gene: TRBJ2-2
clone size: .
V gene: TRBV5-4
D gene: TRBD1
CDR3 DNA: TGTGCCAGCAGCTTAGGACAGGAGGCCACCGGGGAGCTGTTTTTT
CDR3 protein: CASSLGQEATGELFF

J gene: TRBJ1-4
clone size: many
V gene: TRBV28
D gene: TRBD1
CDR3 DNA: TGTGCCAGCAGACGCGGGACGGCGACAGGGGTTGATGAAAAACTGTTTTTT
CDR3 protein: CASRRGTATGVDEKLFF

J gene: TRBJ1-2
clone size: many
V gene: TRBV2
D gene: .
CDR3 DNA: TGTGCCAGCAACGAACGCCGGGACGGCACTTATGGCTACACCTTC
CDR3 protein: CASNERRDGTYGYTF

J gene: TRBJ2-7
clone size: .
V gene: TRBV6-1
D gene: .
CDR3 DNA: TGTGCCAGTATCCGGGACTACGAGCAGTACTTC
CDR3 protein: CASIRDYEQYF

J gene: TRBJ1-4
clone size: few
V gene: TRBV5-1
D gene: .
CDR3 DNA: TGCGCCAGCAGCTTTATAGGAGCAACTAATGAAAAACTGTTTTTT
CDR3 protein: CASSFIGATNEKLFF

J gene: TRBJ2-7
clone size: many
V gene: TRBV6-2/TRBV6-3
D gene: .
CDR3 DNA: TGTGCCAGCAGTTATCGGCCGGCGGAGACCTACGAGCAGTACTTC
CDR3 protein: CASSYRPAETYEQYF

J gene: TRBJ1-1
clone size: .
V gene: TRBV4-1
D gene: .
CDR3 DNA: TGCGCCAGCAGCCAAGGGGGAGCTGAAGCTTTCTTT
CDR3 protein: CASSQGGAEAFF

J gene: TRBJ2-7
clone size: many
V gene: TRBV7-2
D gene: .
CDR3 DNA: TGTGCCAGCAGCCCTGATTATAGCTCCTACGAGCAGTACTTC
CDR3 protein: CASSPDYSSYEQYF

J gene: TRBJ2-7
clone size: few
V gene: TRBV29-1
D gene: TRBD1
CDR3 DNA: TGCAGCGGCGGGACAGGATATTACGAGCAGTACTTC
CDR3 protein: CSGGTGYYEQYF

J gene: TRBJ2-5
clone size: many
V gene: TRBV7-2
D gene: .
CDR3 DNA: TGTGCCAGCAGCCCTATAATCCAAGAGACCCAGTACTTC
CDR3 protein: CASSPIIQETQYF

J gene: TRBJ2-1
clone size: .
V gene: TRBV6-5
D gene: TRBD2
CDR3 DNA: TGTGCCAGTATGATTAGCGGGAGACATGAGCAGCTCTTC
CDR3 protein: CASMISGRHEQLF

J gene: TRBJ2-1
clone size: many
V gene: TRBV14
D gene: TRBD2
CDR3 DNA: TGTGCCAGCAGCCAACGGAAAACTAGCGGGAGCTACAATGAGCAGTTCTTC
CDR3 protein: CASSQRKTSGSYNEQFF

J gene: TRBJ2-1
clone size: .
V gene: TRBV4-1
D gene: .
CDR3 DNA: TGCGCCAGCAGCCCGACGACTAGTCTCTACGAGCAGTTCTTC
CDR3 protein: CASSPTTSLYEQFF

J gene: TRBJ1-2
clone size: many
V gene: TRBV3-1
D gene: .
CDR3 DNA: TGTGCCAGCAGCCAGTTCCTTTCTAACTATGGCTACACCTTC
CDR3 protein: CASSQFLSNYGYTF

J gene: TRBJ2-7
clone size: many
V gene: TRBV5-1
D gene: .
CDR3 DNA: TGCGCCAGCAGCAATACAGGGACGACTTACGAGCAGTACTTC
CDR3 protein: CASSNTGTTYEQYF

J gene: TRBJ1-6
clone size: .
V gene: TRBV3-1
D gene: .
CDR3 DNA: TGTGCCAGCAGCCAAGGGGGCCAGGCGAGCTCCTATAATTCACCCCTCCACTTT
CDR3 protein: CASSQGGQASSYNSPLHF

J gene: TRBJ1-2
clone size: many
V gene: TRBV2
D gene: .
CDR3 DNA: TGTGCCAGCATCGAGACAGCCTATGGCTACACCTTC
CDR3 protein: CASIETAYGYTF

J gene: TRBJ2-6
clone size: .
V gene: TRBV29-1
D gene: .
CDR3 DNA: TGCAGCGTTGAAAAGCGTCTGGACTCTGGGGCCAACGTCCTGACTTTC
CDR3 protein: CSVEKRLDSGANVLTF

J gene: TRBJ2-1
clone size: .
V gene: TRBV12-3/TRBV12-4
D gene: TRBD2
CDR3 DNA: TGTGCCAGCAGTTATGGGACTAGCTTAACCAGTGAGCAGTTCTTC
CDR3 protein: CASSYGTSLTSEQFF

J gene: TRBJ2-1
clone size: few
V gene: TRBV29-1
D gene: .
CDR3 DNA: TGCAGCGTTGAGTCTCTGAGTGTTGGCCTAGCCAATGAGCAGTTCTTC
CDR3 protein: CSVESLSVGLANEQFF

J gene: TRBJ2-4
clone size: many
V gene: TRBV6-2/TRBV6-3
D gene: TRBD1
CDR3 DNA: TGTGCCAGCAGACCAGGGGGCCCTAGAAACATTCAGTACTTC
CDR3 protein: CASRPGGPRNIQYF

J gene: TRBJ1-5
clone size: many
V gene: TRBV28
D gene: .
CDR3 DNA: TGTGCCAGCGCACAAGCGCAACAGCCCCAGCATTTT
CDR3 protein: CASAQAQQPQHF

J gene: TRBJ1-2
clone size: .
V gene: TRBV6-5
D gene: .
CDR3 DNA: TGTGCCAGCAGTTCACATGAAGAAAGAACCTATGGCTACACCTTC
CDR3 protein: CASSSHEERTYGYTF

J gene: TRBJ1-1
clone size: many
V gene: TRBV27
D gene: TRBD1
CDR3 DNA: TGTGCCAGCAGCCTGATGGGACAGCAACTCGGCACTGAAGCTTTCTTT
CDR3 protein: CASSLMGQQLGTEAFF

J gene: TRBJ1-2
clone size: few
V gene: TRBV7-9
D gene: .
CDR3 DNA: TGTGCCAGCAGCGACAGTTTTCTTCGGTATGGCTACACCTTC
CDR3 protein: CASSDSFLRYGYTF

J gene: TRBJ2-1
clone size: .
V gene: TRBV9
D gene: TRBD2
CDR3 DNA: TGTGCCAGCAGCTTATCCCTCGGGACTAGCGGGGGGGGTGAGCAGTTCTTC
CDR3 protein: CASSLSLGTSGGGEQFF

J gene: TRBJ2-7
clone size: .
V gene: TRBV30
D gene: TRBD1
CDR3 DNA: TGTGCCTTGGACAGGGGTTCCTACGAGCAGTACTTC
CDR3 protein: CALDRGSYEQYF

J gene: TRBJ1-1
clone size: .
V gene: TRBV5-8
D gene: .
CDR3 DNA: TGTGCCAGCAGCCCGAGGACTTGGGGGGTGAACACTGAAGCTTTCTTT
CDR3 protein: CASSPRTWGVNTEAFF

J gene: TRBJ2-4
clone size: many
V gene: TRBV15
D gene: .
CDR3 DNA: TGTGCCACCAGCAGAGATCAAGGCATACGGGACATTCAGTACTTC
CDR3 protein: CATSRDQGIRDIQYF

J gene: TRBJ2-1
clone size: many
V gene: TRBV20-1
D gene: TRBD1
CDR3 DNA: TGCAGTGCTAGGCACACAGGGGGTGAGCAGTTCTTC
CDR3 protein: CSARHTGGEQFF

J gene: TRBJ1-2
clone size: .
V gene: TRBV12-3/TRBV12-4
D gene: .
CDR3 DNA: TGTGCCAGCAGTACTTCTGGCTATGGCTACACCTTC
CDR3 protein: CASSTSGYGYTF

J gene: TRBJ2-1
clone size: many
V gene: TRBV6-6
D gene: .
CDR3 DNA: TGTGCCAGCAGTTACGGATCGATCTCCTACAATGAGCAGTTCTTC
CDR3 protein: CASSYGSISYNEQFF

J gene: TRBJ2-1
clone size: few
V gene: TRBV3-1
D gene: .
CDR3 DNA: TGTGCCAGCAGCCAATTGAGAGGGACGCACAATGAGCAGTTCTTC
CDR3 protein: CASSQLRGTHNEQFF

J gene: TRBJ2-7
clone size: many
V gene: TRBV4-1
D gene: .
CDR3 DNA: TGCGCCAGCAGCCAAGATTTGGGCATCTCCTACGAGCAGTACTTC
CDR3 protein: CASSQDLGISYEQYF

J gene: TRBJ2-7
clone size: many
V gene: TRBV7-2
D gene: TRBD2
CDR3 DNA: TGTGCCAGCAGCGTGACTAGCGGAGGGTCCTACGAGCAGTACTTC
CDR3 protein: CASSVTSGGSYEQYF

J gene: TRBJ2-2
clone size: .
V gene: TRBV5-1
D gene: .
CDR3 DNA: TGCGCCAGCAGCTTGCTCGTCAGAGTCTACACCGGTGAGCTGTTTTTT
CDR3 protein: CASSLLVRVYTGELFF

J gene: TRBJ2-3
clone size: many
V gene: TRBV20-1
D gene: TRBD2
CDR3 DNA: TGCAGTGCAACCGGGACTAGCGGGAGATCGACAGATACGCAGTATTTT
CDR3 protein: CSATGTSGRSTDTQYF

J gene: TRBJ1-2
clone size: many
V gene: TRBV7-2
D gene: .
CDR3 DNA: TGTGCCAGCAGCTTAGGTTCTTATGACTATGGCTACACCTTC
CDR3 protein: CASSLGSYDYGYTF

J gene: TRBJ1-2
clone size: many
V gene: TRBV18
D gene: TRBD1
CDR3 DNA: TGTGCCACCAGCGCGGACAGGGGGAACTATGGCTACACCTTC
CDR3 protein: CATSADRGNYGYTF